The T cell receptor (beta chain) under discussion was sequenced for a study of blood T cell repertoires in COVID-19. As for the study in general: COVID-19 samples, acute and convalescent, were from the United States, Italy and Spain. The analysed material was cDNA or gDNA that came from T cells, B-cell-depleted T cells, or PBMCs.

The ends lost 0 bases at V and 2 bases at J; junction bases unmatched: 3. The CDR3 contains 17 residues. Germline values: CDR1 SGHTA, CDR2 FQGNSA. Per the authors' pipeline: The authors estimated nucleated cell counts from reference gene primer amplification. Profiling relied on immunoSEQ multiplex PCR, and the TCRdb table lists in-frame clones only, not all of them. That table furnishes V, J and clone size, whereas the DNA furnished D and trimming. Among about 190,000 clones listed, about nine tenths were seen once. The J gene is TRBJ2-3, the V gene TRBV7-2; 12 nucleotides agree with TRBD2. The source is a man aged 35 to 55 with acute or convalescent COVID-19. Sequences were obtained from peripheral blood. The CDR3 nucleotides read TGTGCCAGCAGCTTAGCCCTAGCGGGGGGGAACACAGATACGCAGTATTTT. As protein: CASSLALAGGNTDTQYF.